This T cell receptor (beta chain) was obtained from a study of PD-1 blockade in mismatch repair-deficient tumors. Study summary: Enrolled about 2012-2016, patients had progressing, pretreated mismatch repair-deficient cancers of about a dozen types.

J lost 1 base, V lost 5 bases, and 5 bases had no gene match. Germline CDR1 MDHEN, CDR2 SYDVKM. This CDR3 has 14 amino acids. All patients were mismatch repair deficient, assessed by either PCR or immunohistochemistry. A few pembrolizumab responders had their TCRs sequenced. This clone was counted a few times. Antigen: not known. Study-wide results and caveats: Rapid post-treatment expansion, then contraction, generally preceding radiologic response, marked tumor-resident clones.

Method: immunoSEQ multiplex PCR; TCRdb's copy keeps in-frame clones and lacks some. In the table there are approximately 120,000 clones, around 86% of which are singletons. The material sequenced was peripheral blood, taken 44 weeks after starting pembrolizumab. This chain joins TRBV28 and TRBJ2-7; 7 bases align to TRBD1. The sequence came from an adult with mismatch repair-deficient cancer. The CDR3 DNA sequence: TGTGCCAGCAGTCCCCCGGACAGGTCCTACGAGCAGTACTTC. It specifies CASSPPDRSYEQYF.